The 10 T cell receptor beta chains presented below share a single source sample, sequenced in a study of OX40 agonist ivuxolimab in advanced cancers. Sequencing used immunoSEQ multiplex PCR; TCRdb keeps in-frame clones, though not all of them. The table shows around 100,000 clones, with 90% to 97% occurring only once. The sequenced sample was CD4+ or CD8+ T cells sorted from blood, obtained in a trial of the OX40 agonist ivuxolimab. All receptors come from an adult with an advanced solid tumor such as melanoma, head and neck, liver or kidney cancer.

V is TRBV7-6 and J is TRBJ2-5; D is unresolved. Trimming removed 1 base at V and 2 bases at J, with 8 bases between. Germline V gives CDR1 SGHVS, CDR2 FNYEAQ. The CDR3 has 14 residues. The CDR3 here is CASSLVPRQETQYF. The CDR3 coding sequence is TGTGCCAGCAGCTTAGTTCCGAGGCAAGAGACCCAGTACTTC.

The rearrangement links TRBV2 to TRBJ2-7, with TRBD1 matching 7 bases. The CDR3 is made up of 14 amino acids. Germline assignment: CDR1 SNHLY and CDR2 FYNNEI. J was trimmed by 2 bases and V by 7 bases; bases with no gene match: 8. CDR3 in DNA: TGTGCCAGCAAATCACAGGGGTTCACCTACGAGCAGTACTTC. This codes for CASKSQGFTYEQYF.

In this sample, this clone turned up once. The V gene is TRBV27, the J gene TRBJ2-7, with a weak D call TRBD1 (6 bases). The CDR3 has 14 amino acids. Looked up from germline, CDR1 is MNHEY and CDR2 is SMNVEV (reference sequence). V shed 4 bases and J shed 3 bases, with 13 bases lying between them. CDR3 bases: TGTGCCAGCAGTTATACTCAGGACAGCTACGAGCAGTACTTC. Protein sequence: CASSYTQDSYEQYF.

The V gene is TRBV15, the J gene TRBJ1-5; 7 bases are shared with TRBD1. CDR1 and CDR2 from the germline V gene are LNHNV and YYDKDF (reference sequence). The CDR3 consists of 16 residues. The junction had 5 bases not matched to a gene; V was cut back by 3 bases and J by 0 bases. Here the CDR3 reads CATSRGQQYSNQPQHF. The CDR3 bases are TGTGCCACCAGCAGGGGACAGCAGTATAGCAATCAGCCCCAGCATTTT.

The chain has TRBV5-1 and TRBJ1-3; D is uncertain. V was shortened by 0 bases and J by 3 bases, with 1 base between the two germline ends. The CDR3 contains 12 residues. From germline, CDR1 is SGHRS and CDR2 YFSETQ. This CDR3 is CASSLDGNTIYF. The CDR3, as DNA: TGCGCCAGCAGCTTGGATGGAAACACCATATATTTT.

J is TRBJ2-7 and V is TRBV29-1, with D possibly TRBD2 on 6 matching bases. Trimming took 5 bases from V and 4 from J, leaving 15 bases between them. The CDR3 runs 13 residues. Germline V gives CDR1 SQVTM, CDR2 ANQGSEA. The CDR3 sequence: CSVFRRESYEQYF. In DNA, the CDR3 is TGCAGCGTTTTCAGGCGGGAATCATACGAGCAGTACTTC.

The genes are TRBV10-3 and TRBJ2-7; 8 bases are a match to TRBD2. This CDR3 has 16 amino acids. With V trimmed by 2 bases and J by 1 base, 7 bases remained unmatched. Germline values: CDR1 ENHRY, CDR2 SYGVKD. CDR3 loop: CAISEVRAGGSYEQYF. The CDR3 DNA sequence: TGTGCCATCAGTGAGGTCCGGGCGGGGGGATCCTACGAGCAGTACTTC.

Remarks on this clone: Other DNA sequences within the sample encode an identical CDR3. The CDR3 here is CASSQGGTYEQYF. The CDR3 bases are TGCGCCAGCAGCCAAGGGGGCACCTACGAGCAGTACTTC. This sequence joins TRBV4-1 and TRBJ2-7; maybe TRBD1 (5 bases). The CDR3 is 13 residues long. Per the germline V gene, CDR1 is MGHRA and CDR2 is YSYEKL. V was pared by 1 base and J by 2 bases, with 6 bases between.

The chain employs TRBV7-2 and TRBJ2-3; TRBD2 matches at 8 bases. Germline CDR1 and CDR2: SGHTA and FQGNSA. The junction had 7 bases not matched to a gene; V was cut back by 6 bases and J by 2 bases. The CDR3 extends over 15 amino acids. The chain's CDR3 is CASSSGGEYTDTQYF. As DNA, the CDR3 is TGTGCCAGCAGTTCCGGGGGGGAATACACAGATACGCAGTATTTT. Full variable domain (outside the CDR3, taken from reference TRBV7-2 and TRBJ2-3): GAGVSQSPSNKVTEKGKDVELRCDPISGHTALYWYRQSLGQGLEFLIYFQGNSAPDKSGLPSDRFSAERTGGSVSTLTIQRTQQEDSAVYLCASSSGGEYTDTQYFGPGTRLTVL.

The rearrangement links TRBV27 to TRBJ1-5; D might be TRBD1 (5 bases). Germline CDR1 and CDR2: MNHEY and SMNVEV (reference sequence). This CDR3 has 14 residues. Trimming took 5 bases from V and 9 from J, leaving 17 bases between them. Here the CDR3 DNA reads TGTGCCAGCAGTAACCGGGACGGAGGATTGCCCCAGCATTTT. Protein sequence: CASSNRDGGLPQHF.